This TCR beta chain was sequenced for a study of glioma-infiltrating T cells after dendritic cell vaccination. Assay used: immunoSEQ multiplex PCR; TCRdb lists only in-frame clones, some missing. The data hold 71,000 or so clones, with 81% observed a single time. The V gene end was trimmed by 0 bases and the J gene end by 4 bases; junction bases not matched to a gene: 6. From germline, CDR1 is SNHLY and CDR2 FYNNEI. The CDR3 extends over 16 amino acids. The rearrangement uses TRBV2 and TRBJ2-1; 7 bases fit TRBD2. The sequenced sample was blood, obtained before dendritic cell vaccination. This receptor was obtained from a human donor with glioblastoma. This CDR3 is CASSEAGGTFYNEQFF. The CDR3 region has the DNA TGTGCCAGCAGTGAAGCGGGAGGGACTTTTTACAATGAGCAGTTCTTC. Supplemented by reference TRBV2 and TRBJ2-1, the full variable domain reads EPEVTQTPSHQVTQMGQEVILRCVPISNHLYFYWYRQILGQKVEFLVSFYNNEISEKSEIFDDQFSVERPDGSNFTLKIRSTKLEDSAMYFCASSEAGGTFYNEQFFGPGTRLTVL.